Shown below are 20 T cell receptor beta chains from a single sample sequenced in a study of T cells in Graves' hyperthyroidism and ophthalmopathy. What was amplified from RNA transcripts were TCR beta CDR3 regions. With the HTBI primer set, the TCR CDR3 went through a first round of RT-PCR. TCRdb ran MiXCR on the multiplex PCR reads and lists one entry per CDR3 protein. The table includes 300,000 to 400,000 distinct CDR3 sequences, approximately 22% detected once. The sequencing input was blood. The source is a woman aged 50 to 60 with Graves' hyperthyroidism.

This clonotype has a count of ten or more. J is TRBJ2-3 and V is TRBV12-3 or TRBV12-4; D not resolved. The CDR3 contains 14 residues. V dropped 3 bases and J dropped 2 bases, with 9 bases sitting between them. CDR3: CASSFTVHTDTQYF. CDR3 in DNA: TGTGCCAGCAGTTTCACGGTTCACACAGATACGCAGTATTTT.

This clonotype has ten or more counts. This chain uses TRBV5-8 with TRBJ1-2; D perhaps matches TRBD1 (5 bases). Trimming removed 2 bases at V and 4 bases at J, with 18 bases between. The CDR3 runs to 16 residues. The germline CDR1 and CDR2 sequences are SGHTS and YDEGEE. The CDR3 DNA is TGTGCCAGCAGCTTCGGGCGACACGTCCAGGGCTATGGCTACACCTTC. This gives the protein CASSFGRHVQGYGYTF.

In its sample, this clonotype was seen a few times. The chain is built from TRBV20-1 and TRBJ2-3; TRBD1 or TRBD2 may be the D gene (6 bases each). V gave up 4 bases and J gave up 5 bases, with 31 bases separating them. CDR1 and CDR2 from the germline V gene are DFQATT and SNEGSKA (reference sequence). The CDR3 extends over 19 amino acids. The CDR3 protein is CSATPLWGGDTLGRDTQYF. The CDR3 nucleotides are TGCAGTGCTACTCCCTTATGGGGCGGGGACACCCTGGGTCGAGATACGCAGTATTTT.

This clonotype came up many times. The chain employs TRBV5-1 and TRBJ2-1, with 13 bases identical to TRBD2. Germline CDR1 reads SGHRS; CDR2 reads YFSETQ. Trimming cost V 3 bases and J 5 bases; bases outside gene matches: 2. CDR3 length: 15 amino acids. The CDR3 sequence is CASSSGLAGNNEQFF. For the CDR3, the DNA is TGCGCCAGCAGCTCGGGACTAGCGGGGAACAATGAGCAGTTCTTC.

This clonotype was observed many times. The V and J genes are TRBV12-3 or TRBV12-4 and TRBJ2-7; TRBD2 is a possible D gene (6 bases). The CDR3 has 15 residues. The ends were cut back, 6 bases at V and 6 bases at J, with 21 bases in the middle. The CDR3 here is CASSPYGPQGGEQYF. CDR3 bases: TGTGCCAGCAGCCCATACGGGCCTCAGGGAGGCGAGCAGTACTTC.

Turning to this clonotype: The germline gene is not matched at one end of the junction; a read error may be the cause. The chain is built from TRBV28 and TRBJ2-1; a possible D gene is TRBD1 (6 bases). This CDR3 has 16 amino acids. Germline assignment: CDR1 MDHEN and CDR2 SYDVKM. The DNA for the CDR3 is TGTGCCAGCAGTTCTCCCGGGACAACCGGGTACAATGAGCAGCTCTTC. Translation: CASSSPGTTGYNEQLF. The whole variable domain, remainder taken from reference TRBV28 and TRBJ2-1, is DVKVTQSSRYLVKRTGEKVFLECVQDMDHENMFWYRQDPGLGLRLIYFSYDVKMKEKGDIPEGYSVSREKKERFSLILESASTNQTSMYLCASSSPGTTGYNEQLFGPGTRLTVL.

In this sample, this clonotype turned up many times. The genes are TRBV11-3 and TRBJ1-4; maybe TRBD1 (5 bases). Germline values: CDR1 SGHNT, CDR2 YENEEA. The CDR3 consists of 18 residues. V lost 2 bases and J 3 bases, leaving 19 bases between the germline ends. The CDR3: CASSLHRTSTLANEKLFF. CDR3 nucleotide sequence: TGTGCCAGCAGCTTACATCGGACATCAACGCTGGCTAATGAAAAACTGTTTTTT. Full variable domain (remainder filled in from reference TRBV11-3 and TRBJ1-4): EAGVVQSPRYKIIEKKQPVAFWCNPISGHNTLYWYLQNLGQGPELLIRYENEEAVDDSQLPKDRFSAERLKGVDSTLKIQPAELGDSAVYLCASSLHRTSTLANEKLFFGSGTQLSVL.

This chain joins TRBV3-1 and TRBJ1-1; TRBD1 aligns across 11 bases. The V gene end was trimmed by 4 bases and the J gene end by 1 base; junction bases not matched to a gene: 8. The V gene's germline CDR1 is LGHDT and CDR2 YNNKEL (reference sequence). This CDR3 has 17 amino acids. CDR3 DNA: TGTGCCAGCAGCCTCGGGACAGGGGGAAGGGAGAACACTGAAGCTTTCTTT. This translates into CASSLGTGGRENTEAFF.

This clonotype was detected ten times or more. The rearrangement links TRBV6-5 to TRBJ1-1; 10 nucleotides agree with TRBD1. Looked up from germline, CDR1 is MNHEY and CDR2 is SVGAGI. This CDR3 has 17 residues. Trimming at V came to 2 bases and at J to 4 bases, leaving 10 bases not matched to a gene. CDR3 protein: CASSYTRDRGRRTEAFF. In DNA, the CDR3 is TGTGCCAGCAGTTACACTAGAGACAGGGGGCGGCGCACTGAAGCTTTCTTT.

The rearrangement joins TRBV2 to TRBJ2-7, with 7 bases aligning to TRBD2. Germline V gene lookup returns CDR1 SNHLY and CDR2 FYNNEI. V gave up 6 bases and J gave up 0 bases; unmatched junction bases: 8. The CDR3 totals 15 residues. CDR3 DNA sequence: TGTGCCAGCAGCCAAGAGCGGGACCCCTCCTACGAGCAGTACTTC. Residues: CASSQERDPSYEQYF.

V usage is TRBV7-9 and J usage is TRBJ2-1, with TRBD2 identical over 11 bases. The J segment lost 4 bases and the V segment lost 5 bases, leaving 4 bases of the junction unmatched. Germline lookup yields CDR1 SEHNR and CDR2 FQNEAQ (reference sequence). This CDR3 comprises 15 residues. CDR3 nucleotides: TGTGCCAGCAGCAGGAGACTAGCGGGATACAATGAGCAGTTCTTC. Its translation: CASSRRLAGYNEQFF.

This clonotype appeared a few times. The chain combines TRBV28 with TRBJ2-6; possible D gene TRBD1, 6 bases. Germline V lookup: CDR1 MDHEN, CDR2 SYDVKM. Trimming shortened V by 7 bases and J by 0 bases, and 10 bases separated the two germline ends. This CDR3 is built from 15 residues. The CDR3 region is CASTEGGSGANVLTF. CDR3 coding DNA: TGTGCCAGCACCGAAGGGGGCTCTGGGGCCAACGTCCTGACTTTC.

This clonotype was seen ten or more times. CDR3 in amino acids: CASSRDSLNQPQHF. CDR3 in DNA: TGTGCCAGCAGTCGGGACAGTCTAAATCAGCCCCAGCATTTT. The rearrangement joins TRBV7-2 to TRBJ1-5; 7 bases fit TRBD1. Germline values: CDR1 SGHTA, CDR2 FQGNSA. CDR3 length: 14 residues. After removal of 6 bases from V and 4 bases from J, the junction contained 6 bases not matched to a gene.

This clonotype has only a few counts. The CDR3 is CASGDRGRGEAFF. In nucleotides, the CDR3 is TGTGCCAGTGGAGACAGGGGGCGCGGTGAAGCTTTCTTT. V and J are TRBV19 and TRBJ1-1, with 10 bases identical to TRBD1. CDR1 is LNHDA and CDR2 is SQIVND in the germline V gene (reference sequence). This CDR3 contains 13 residues. Trimming cost V 8 bases and J 7 bases; bases outside gene matches: 7.

The table lists this clonotype with a few counts. The chain has TRBV29-1 and TRBJ1-3; D is undetermined. Deletions cut 4 bases from V and 2 bases from J, with 12 bases between. CDR1 and CDR2 from the germline V gene are SQVTM and ANQGSEA. This CDR3 spans 14 amino acids. The CDR3 loop reads CSVVLRGTGNTIYF. CDR3 in DNA: TGCAGCGTTGTTCTCCGGGGAACTGGAAACACCATATATTTT.

The V and J genes are TRBV6-2 or TRBV6-3 and TRBJ2-3, with TRBD2 as a possible D gene (5 bases). The CDR3 runs to 17 residues. V lost 4 bases and J lost 2, with 19 bases in between. Per the germline V gene, CDR1 is MNHEY and CDR2 is SVGEGT. The CDR3 region has the DNA TGTGCCAGCAGTTCATCCCCTGCGAGCGGCAACACAGATACGCAGTATTTT. It encodes CASSSSPASGNTDTQYF.

Details on this clonotype: A much more abundant neighbour one base away suggests this may be a read error. The genes are TRBV27 and TRBJ1-1; D not certain. This CDR3 is built from 14 residues. Germline V lookup: CDR1 MNHEY, CDR2 SMNVEV (reference sequence). As DNA, the CDR3 is TGTGCCAACAGTTCGGACTTGCGCGACACTGAAGCTTTCTTT. Residues: CANSSDLRDTEAFF.

This clonotype showed up many times. CDR3 residues: CASSLTGDDNQPQHF. CDR3 in DNA: TGTGCCAGCTCACTGACAGGGGACGACAATCAGCCCCAGCATTTT. This chain connects TRBV18 to TRBJ1-5, with 8 bases that match TRBD1. The CDR3 loop spans 15 amino acids. The trim removed 4 bases at V and 3 bases at J, leaving 5 bases unmatched. Germline lookup yields CDR1 KGHSH and CDR2 LQKENI.

There are a few counts of this clonotype. The rearrangement links TRBV19 to TRBJ2-7; D is ambiguous. This CDR3 region has 14 residues. V was cut by 3 bases and J by 1 base, with 10 bases left in between. Germline assignment: CDR1 LNHDA and CDR2 SQIVND (reference sequence). The CDR3 nucleotides are TGTGCCAGTAGTATCGGTGGTGAGTCCTACGAGCAGTACTTC. Residues: CASSIGGESYEQYF.

The table lists this clonotype with many counts. V usage is TRBV2 and J usage is TRBJ2-7; the match to TRBD2 covers 10 bases. Germline CDR1 is SNHLY and CDR2 is FYNNEI. The CDR3 consists of 14 residues. The ends lost 4 bases at V and 3 bases at J; junction bases unmatched: 3. The CDR3 DNA reads as TGTGCCAGCAGTGCTAGCGGGGGCTTCTACGAGCAGTACTTC. Its protein is CASSASGGFYEQYF.